This TCR beta chain comes out of a study of OX40 agonist ivuxolimab in advanced cancers. For the study at large: Prior therapy, whether anti-PD-1, anti-PD-L1 or anti-CTLA-4, was allowed, and approximately 40% had some. In three patients, partial responses were observed, one with hepatocellular carcinoma and two with cutaneous melanoma.

Details on this clone: What it binds is unknown.

The method was immunoSEQ multiplex PCR; TCRdb's version includes in-frame clones alone and lacks a portion of them. Of about 54,000 clones listed, 80% to 90% are singletons. V lost 5 bases and J 3 bases, leaving 12 bases between the germline ends. There are 14 residues in the CDR3. Germline CDR1 SEHNR, CDR2 FQNEAQ (reference sequence). Overall study results and limits: Both CD4+ and CD8+ T cell populations in blood had undergone clonal expansion by week 6 at 0.1 to 3.0 mg/kg. Expanded peripheral T cell antigen specificity was not determined.

The TCR originated in an adult with an advanced solid tumor such as melanoma, head and neck, liver or kidney cancer. The V call is TRBV7-9, the J call TRBJ2-3; D call uncertain. Material: CD4+ or CD8+ T cells sorted from blood, obtained in a trial of the OX40 agonist ivuxolimab. CDR3 region: CASSPPGRTDTQYF. The DNA for the CDR3 is TGTGCCAGCAGCCCTCCTGGGCGGACAGATACGCAGTATTTT. The complete variable domain, with remaining parts taken from reference TRBV7-9 and TRBJ2-3, reads DTGVSQNPRHKITKRGQNVTFRCDPISEHNRLYWYRQTLGQGPEFLTYFQNEAQLEKSRLLSDRFSAERPKGSFSTLEIQRTEQGDSAMYLCASSPPGRTDTQYFGPGTRLTVL.